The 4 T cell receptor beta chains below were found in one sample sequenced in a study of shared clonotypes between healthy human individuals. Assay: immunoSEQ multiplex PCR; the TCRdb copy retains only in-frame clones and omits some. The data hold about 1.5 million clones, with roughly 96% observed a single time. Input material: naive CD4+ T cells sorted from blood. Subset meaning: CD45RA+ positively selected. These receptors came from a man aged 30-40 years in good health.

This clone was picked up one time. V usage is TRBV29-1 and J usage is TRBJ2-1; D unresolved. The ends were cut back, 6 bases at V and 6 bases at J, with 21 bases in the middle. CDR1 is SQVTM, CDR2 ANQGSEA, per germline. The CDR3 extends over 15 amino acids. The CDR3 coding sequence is TGCAGCGTAAGAAAGGCGGCGTCTGCGAGCAATGAGCAGTTCTTC. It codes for CSVRKAASASNEQFF.

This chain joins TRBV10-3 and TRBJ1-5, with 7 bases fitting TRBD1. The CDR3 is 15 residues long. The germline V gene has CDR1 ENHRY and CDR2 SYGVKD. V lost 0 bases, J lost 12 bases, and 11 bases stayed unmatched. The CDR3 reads CAISESMGTQGGQHF. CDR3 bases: TGTGCCATCAGTGAGTCTATGGGGACTCAGGGGGGCCAGCATTTT.

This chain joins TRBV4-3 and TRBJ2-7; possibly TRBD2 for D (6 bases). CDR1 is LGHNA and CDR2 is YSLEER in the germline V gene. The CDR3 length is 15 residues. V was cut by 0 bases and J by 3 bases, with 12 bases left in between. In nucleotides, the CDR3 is TGCGCCAGCAGCCAAGATTTTTCGGGGGACTACGAGCAGTACTTC. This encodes CASSQDFSGDYEQYF.

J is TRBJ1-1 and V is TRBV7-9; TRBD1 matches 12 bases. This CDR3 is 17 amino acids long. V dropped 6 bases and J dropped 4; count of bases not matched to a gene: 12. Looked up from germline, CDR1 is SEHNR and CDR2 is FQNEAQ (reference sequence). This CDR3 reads CASRDSGGQGAGTEAFF. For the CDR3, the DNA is TGTGCCAGCAGGGATTCCGGGGGACAGGGGGCGGGCACTGAAGCTTTCTTT.